The rows below give T cell receptor beta chains drawn from one sample of a study of spatial heterogeneity in lung cancer. TCRdb called the 5' RACE reads again in MiXCR, with one record for every CDR3 protein. The sample consists of tens of thousands of distinct CDR3 sequences, roughly 5.8% of them appearing once. The sample consisted of PBMCs, taken at surgery. All receptors derive from a male donor with early-stage non-small cell lung cancer. CDR3s include the opening cysteine and the closing phenylalanine or tryptophan. D genes are given only for firm matches. The size field is filled for only some rows; it gives once, few, many or a size class.

>TRBD2|TRBJ2-7|TRBV5-1|16|NA
TGCGCCAGCAGCTCGGGACTAGCGGGTGCACGTTACGAGCAGTACTTC
CASSSGLAGARYEQYF
>TRBD1|TRBJ1-1|TRBV28|15|many
TGTGCCAGCAGTTTAAACTCAGGGGGCAGGACTGAAGCTTTCTTT
CASSLNSGGRTEAFF
>TRBD2|TRBJ2-3|TRBV7-2|18|NA
TGTGCCAGCAGCTTAGGGCGGGGAGCGGGGGGAATCACAGATACGCAGTATTTT
CASSLGRGAGGITDTQYF
>TRBD2|TRBJ2-7|TRBV7-9|17|many
TGTGCCAGCAGCTCGTCTAAGCGATCTAGCGGGGGCTACGAGCAGTACTTC
CASSSSKRSSGGYEQYF
>TRBD1|TRBJ1-6|TRBV5-1|14|many
TGCGCCAGCAGCCCGGGACAGCCTAATTCACCCCTCCACTTT
CASSPGQPNSPLHF
>NA|TRBJ2-7|TRBV6-5|15|many
TGTGCCAGCAGATACGAGGCAGGTAGATCCTACGAGCAGTACTTC
CASRYEAGRSYEQYF
>TRBD2|TRBJ2-3|TRBV27|16|NA
TGTGCCAGCATCAAAAGGCCGGGGGGGTACACAGATACGCAGTATTTT
CASIKRPGGYTDTQYF
>NA|TRBJ1-6|TRBV5-1|16|many
TGCGCCAGCAGCTTGGCAACCGGGACGTCAACTTCACCCCTCCACTTT
CASSLATGTSTSPLHF
>NA|TRBJ2-3|TRBV4-3|14|many
TGCGCCAGCAGCCAAGGCTGGGCGGGTAGCCCGCCGTATTTT
CASSQGWAGSPPYF
>NA|TRBJ1-6|TRBV12-3/TRBV12-4|16|many
TGTGCCAGCAGTCCAGGCGGGCCCCAGGGGTGGTCACCCCTCCACTTT
CASSPGGPQGWSPLHF
>NA|TRBJ2-1|TRBV13|12|NA
TGTGCCAGCAGCTTCATATACAATGAGCAGTTCTTC
CASSFIYNEQFF
>TRBD2|TRBJ2-2|TRBV5-1|15|many
TGCGCCAGCACTTTAGCGGGGACCGGCACCGGGGAGCTGTTTTTT
CASTLAGTGTGELFF
>NA|TRBJ2-2|TRBV20-1|14|many
TGCAGGGCGGGTGGAGGTCGGCATACCGGGGAGCTGTTTTTT
CRAGGGRHTGELFF
>NA|TRBJ1-5|TRBV28|12|many
TGTGCCAGTAACCGTGGTAATCAGCCCCAGCATTTT
CASNRGNQPQHF
>NA|TRBJ2-7|TRBV28|14|many
TGTGCCAGCAGTTTACGTGCCGGGGGGACAGAGAAGTACTTC
CASSLRAGGTEKYF
>NA|TRBJ2-5|TRBV7-2|12|few
TGTGCCAGCAGCTTGGTGTTGGAGACCCAGTACTTC
CASSLVLETQYF
>TRBD1|TRBJ2-3|TRBV7-9|17|many
TGTGCCAGCAGCTGTAGACAGGGTCGAATTTCCGGAGATACGCAGTGTTTT
CASSCRQGRISGDTQCF
>TRBD1|TRBJ1-4|TRBV18|14|many
TGTGCCAGCTCACAAGGACAGGGAGGCGAAAAACTGTTTTTT
CASSQGQGGEKLFF
>NA|TRBJ2-7|TRBV20-1|15|many
TGCAGTGCCCCGGATTTACGGGGGCGCCTCGGGGAGCAGTACTTC
CSAPDLRGRLGEQYF
>NA|TRBJ2-1|TRBV5-1|16|many
TGCGCCAGCACCTCACTGGAGCTAGTCTCCTACAATGAGCAGTTCTTC
CASTSLELVSYNEQFF
>NA|TRBJ2-5|TRBV7-8|13|many
TGTGCCAGCAGCCCAGGTCTCTTGGAGACCCAGTACTTC
CASSPGLLETQYF
>NA|TRBJ2-3|TRBV5-1|14|many
TGCGCCAGCAGCTCGGAGGGTTTTGTGGATACGCAGTATTTT
CASSSEGFVDTQYF
>NA|TRBJ1-4|TRBV20-1|18|NA
TGCAGTGCTAGAATATCGACAGGTCGCGGCTCAACTAATGAAAAACTGTTTTTT
CSARISTGRGSTNEKLFF
>TRBD2|TRBJ2-5|TRBV9|17|many
TGTGCCAGCAGCGGAAGGAGGGGGACTAGCGGGGAAGAGACCCAGTACTTC
CASSGRRGTSGEETQYF
>NA|TRBJ1-1|TRBV7-9|15|NA
TGTGCCAGCAGCAAGGGACCGAGGGCGCCCACTGAAGCTTTCTTT
CASSKGPRAPTEAFF
>NA|TRBJ2-5|TRBV7-4|14|NA
TGTGCCAGCAGCTTAGGAGGGAGTGCGATGTCCCAGTACTTC
CASSLGGSAMSQYF
>TRBD1|TRBJ1-5|TRBV5-4|16|few
TGTGCCAGCAGCTCCGGAGGGACAGGGGGCGATCAGCCCCAGCATTTT
CASSSGGTGGDQPQHF
>NA|TRBJ2-5|TRBV30|15|few
TGTGCCTGGAGTCCCTTTTACGGAGCCGAAGAGACCCAGTACTTC
CAWSPFYGAEETQYF
>TRBD1|TRBJ2-7|TRBV12-3/TRBV12-4|14|NA
TGTGCCAGCACCCCGACAGGGGGGTCCTACGAGCAGTACTTC
CASTPTGGSYEQYF
>TRBD2|TRBJ2-1|TRBV4-2|16|NA
TGTGCCAGCAGTCCTCTCTCCCGAGCGGGGTTTTATGAGCAGTTCTTC
CASSPLSRAGFYEQFF
>TRBD2|TRBJ2-1|TRBV7-2|18|few
TGTGCCAGCAGCTTAGCGGGGAGCGGGGGGGGCTCCTACAATGAGCAGTTCTTC
CASSLAGSGGGSYNEQFF
>TRBD2|TRBJ2-6|TRBV20-1|18|NA
TGCAGTGCATTCCCCGGGGGACTAAAGAGCTCTGGGGCCAACGTCCTGACTTTC
CSAFPGGLKSSGANVLTF
>NA|TRBJ2-1|TRBV5-1|16|many
TGCGCCAGCAGCTTCCAGACCGGGAGCTCCTACAATGAGCAGTTCTTC
CASSFQTGSSYNEQFF
>NA|TRBJ1-1|TRBV6-5|15|NA
TGTGCCAGCAGGGACGATACTTCCCCCACCACTGAAGCTTTCTTT
CASRDDTSPTTEAFF
>TRBD1|TRBJ2-1|TRBV5-6|13|many
TGTGCCAGCAGCCCGTGGGACAGGAGGGAGCAGTTCTTC
CASSPWDRREQFF
>NA|TRBJ2-7|TRBV5-1|14|many
TGCGCCAGCAGCTTACCGGACAGTTCCTACGAGCAGTACTTC
CASSLPDSSYEQYF
>NA|TRBJ2-5|TRBV7-9|15|few
TGTGCCAGCAGCTTATTGGGGGCAGAACAAGAGACCCAGTACTTC
CASSLLGAEQETQYF
>NA|TRBJ2-3|TRBV29-1|15|many
TGCAGCGTTCGTCCCGGGACCCCGAGCACAGATACGCAGTATTTT
CSVRPGTPSTDTQYF
>TRBD1|TRBJ2-1|TRBV5-6|14|many
TGTGCCAGCAGAGGACAGGGGGCTAACAATGAGCAGTTCTTC
CASRGQGANNEQFF
>NA|TRBJ1-6|TRBV7-3|15|few
TGTGCCAGCAGCTTAATCCGTTCGACTGATTCACCCCTCCACTTT
CASSLIRSTDSPLHF